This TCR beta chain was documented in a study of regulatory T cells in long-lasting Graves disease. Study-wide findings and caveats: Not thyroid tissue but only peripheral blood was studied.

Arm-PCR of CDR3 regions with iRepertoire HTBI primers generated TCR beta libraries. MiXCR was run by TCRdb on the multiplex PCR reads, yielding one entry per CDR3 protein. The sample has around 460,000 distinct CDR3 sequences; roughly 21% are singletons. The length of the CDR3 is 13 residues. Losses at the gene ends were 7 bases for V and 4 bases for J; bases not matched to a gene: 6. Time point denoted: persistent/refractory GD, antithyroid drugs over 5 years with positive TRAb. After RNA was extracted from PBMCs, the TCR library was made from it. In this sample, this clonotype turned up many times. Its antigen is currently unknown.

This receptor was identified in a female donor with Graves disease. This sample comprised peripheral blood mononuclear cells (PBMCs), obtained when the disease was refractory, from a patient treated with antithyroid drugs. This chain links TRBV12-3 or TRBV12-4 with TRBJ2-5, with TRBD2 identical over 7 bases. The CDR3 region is CASTPGGRETQYF. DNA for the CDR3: TGTGCCAGCACCCCGGGGGGTCGAGAGACCCAGTACTTC.